The entry below gives a single TCR beta chain sequence along with its context. The target of this receptor is not known. Base qualities are not recorded, but no much larger clone differs from it by a single base. The CDR3 runs 15 residues from the cysteine to the phenylalanine. Here the CDR3 DNA is all that survives: 45 bases in frame from base 1. V lost 6 bases and J lost 1 base; the stretch between them is 18 bases long. The germline V gene (reference sequence) specifies GTSNPN as CDR1 and SVGIG as CDR2. The library was obtained by the immunoSEQ multiplex PCR assay. Entries here come from immuneACCESS through TCRdb and include only in-frame sequences with V and J called. Some clones fail to appear in such tables; in the studies checked, an unresolved V gene covers under half of the shortfall, and the cause of the remainder is unknown. The sample records roughly 160,000 clones, 88% of which are singletons. Of the sample, around 5% falls within the top ten clones.

This specimen belongs to a study of control samples from healthy donors and cancer patients (dated by TCRdb to between 2020 and 2021). The TCR originated in a woman between 25 and 40 years old in good health. In this chain, TRBV30 is recombined with TRBJ1-2; matching of 5 bases hints at TRBD1 as the D gene. The sample comprised blood. The bases are TGTGCCTGCATGAAATATGGGGCGGGTAACTATGGCTACACCTTC. This yields the protein CACMKYGAGNYGYTF.